This TCR beta chain appears in the sequencing data of a study of human T cells and chemical hapten exposure. The table lists this clonotype with many counts. Its specificity is not known. After removal of 8 bases from V and 8 bases from J, the junction contained 9 bases not matched to a gene. CDR1 MNHEY and CDR2 SVGEGT come from the germline V gene. The CDR3 extends over 13 amino acids. Study-wide points: PT1 expanded TCR numbers tracked positively with patch test score.

As for time point: pre-sensitization, week 0. Treatment: therapeutic diphenylcyclopropenone sensitization with weekly scalp DPC. The library tagged each cDNA molecule with unique molecular identifiers. MiXCR, run by TCRdb on the RACE reads, gives a single entry per CDR3 protein. Counted here are around 95,000 distinct CDR3 sequences, less than 14% occurring once; the ten biggest clones make up approximately 3.4%. The starting material was whole blood, obtained in connection with sensitization to the hapten diphenylcyclopropenone (DPC). The chain recombines TRBV6-2 or TRBV6-3 with TRBJ1-1, with 9 positions matching TRBD1. This TCR came from a woman in her fifties or sixties with alopecia areata. Some clones in this sample may be carry-over from other donors' samples. CDR3: CASLRQGDMEAFF. The CDR3 DNA follows: TGTGCCAGCTTACGACAGGGGGATATGGAAGCTTTCTTT.